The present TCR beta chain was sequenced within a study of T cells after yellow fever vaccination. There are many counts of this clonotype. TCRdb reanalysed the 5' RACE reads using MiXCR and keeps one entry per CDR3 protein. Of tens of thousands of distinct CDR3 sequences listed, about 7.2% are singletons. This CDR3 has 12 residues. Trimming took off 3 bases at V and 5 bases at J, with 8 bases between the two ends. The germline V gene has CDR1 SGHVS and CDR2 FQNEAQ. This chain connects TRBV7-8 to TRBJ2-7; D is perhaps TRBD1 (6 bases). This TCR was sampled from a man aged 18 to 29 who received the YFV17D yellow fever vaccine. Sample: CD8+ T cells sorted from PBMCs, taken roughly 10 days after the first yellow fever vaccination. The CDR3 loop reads CASSLRGNEQYV. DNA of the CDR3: TGTGCCAGCAGCTTGAGGGGGAACGAGCAGTACGTC.